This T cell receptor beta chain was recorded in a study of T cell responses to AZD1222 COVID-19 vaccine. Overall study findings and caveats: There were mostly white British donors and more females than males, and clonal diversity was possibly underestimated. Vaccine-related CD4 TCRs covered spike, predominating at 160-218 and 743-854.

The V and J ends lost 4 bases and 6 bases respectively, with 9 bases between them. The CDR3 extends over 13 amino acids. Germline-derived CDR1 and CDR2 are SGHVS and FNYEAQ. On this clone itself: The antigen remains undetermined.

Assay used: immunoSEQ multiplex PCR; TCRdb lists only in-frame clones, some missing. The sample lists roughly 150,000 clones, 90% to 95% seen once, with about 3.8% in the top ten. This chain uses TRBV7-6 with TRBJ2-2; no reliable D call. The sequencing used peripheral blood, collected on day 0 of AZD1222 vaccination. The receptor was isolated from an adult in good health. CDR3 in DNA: TGTGCCAGCAGCTACCGTACCGCCGGGGAGCTGTTTTTT. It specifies CASSYRTAGELFF.